This TCR beta chain appears in the sequencing data of a study of Ad26.COV2.S vaccination and SARS-CoV-2 variants. Study information: Within the COV1001 Ad26.COV2.S trial arm, the donor was enrolled. Each vaccinee took Ad26.COV2.S intramuscularly, once or twice 56 days apart. Broader study findings: Breadth and depth estimates from TCRs may understate total T cell responses. Comparable non-spike TCR breadth was observed in vaccine and placebo recipients.

Treatment: 15 to 20 received Ad26.COV2.S at low or high dose, single or two shots; roughly five received placebo; per-sample allocation not given. Vaccine and placebo recipients were sampled on day 63 after the first injection. Worth noting for this clone: The antigen is not known.

TCRdb's table, derived via immunoSEQ multiplex PCR, lists solely in-frame clones and lacks some. Among 350,000 to 450,000 clones, roughly 84% were seen once, and the ten largest hold about 3.3%. Trimming removed 0 bases from V and 5 bases from J; junction bases left unmatched: 3. CDR3 length equals 15 residues. Germline V lookup: CDR1 SGHNT, CDR2 YYREEE (reference sequence). The receptor comes from a person aged 18-65 years who received the Ad26.COV2.S COVID-19 vaccine or a placebo. J is TRBJ1-2 and V is TRBV5-4, with TRBD1 identical over 11 bases. The sequencing here drew on peripheral blood, taken in a trial of Ad26.COV2.S vaccine versus placebo. Here the CDR3 DNA reads TGTGCCAGCAGCTTGGTGGGGACAGGGGGTTATGGCTACACCTTC. Translating gives CASSLVGTGGYGYTF.